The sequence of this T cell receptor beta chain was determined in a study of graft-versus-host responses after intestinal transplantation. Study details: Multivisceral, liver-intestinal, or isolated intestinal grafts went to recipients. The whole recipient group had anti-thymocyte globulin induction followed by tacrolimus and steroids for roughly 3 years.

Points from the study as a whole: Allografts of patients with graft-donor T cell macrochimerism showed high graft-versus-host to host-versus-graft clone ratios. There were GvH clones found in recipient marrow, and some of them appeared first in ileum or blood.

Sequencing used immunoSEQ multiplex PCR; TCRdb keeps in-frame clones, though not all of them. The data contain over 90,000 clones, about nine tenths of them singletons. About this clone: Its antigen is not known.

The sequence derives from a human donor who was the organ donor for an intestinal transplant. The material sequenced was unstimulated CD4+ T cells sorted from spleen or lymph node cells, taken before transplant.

The CDR3 DNA sequence: TGTGCCAGCAGCGTCCGACAGGGGTACACTGAAGCTTTCTTT. It yields the protein CASSVRQGYTEAFF. V usage is TRBV4-2 and J usage is TRBJ1-1, with 8 bases fitting TRBD1. The CDR3 is 14 residues long. Germline assignment: CDR1 LGHNA and CDR2 YNFKEQ. V shed 5 bases, J shed 3 bases, and the junction held 5 bases outside the gene matches.